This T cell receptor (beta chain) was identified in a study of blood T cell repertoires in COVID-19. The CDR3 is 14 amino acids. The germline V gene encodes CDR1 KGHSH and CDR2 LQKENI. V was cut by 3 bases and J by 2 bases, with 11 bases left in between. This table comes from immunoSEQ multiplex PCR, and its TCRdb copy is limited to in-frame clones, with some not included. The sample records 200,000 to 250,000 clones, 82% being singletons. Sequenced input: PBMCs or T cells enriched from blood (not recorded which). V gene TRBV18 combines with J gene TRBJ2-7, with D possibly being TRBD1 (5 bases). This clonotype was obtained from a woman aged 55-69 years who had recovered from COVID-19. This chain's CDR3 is CASSPGQGPYEQYF. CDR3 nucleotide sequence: TGTGCCAGCTCACCTGGGCAGGGCCCCTACGAGCAGTACTTC. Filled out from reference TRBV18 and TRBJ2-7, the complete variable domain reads NAGVMQNPRHLVRRRGQEARLRCSPMKGHSHVYWYRQLPEEGLKFMVYLQKENIIDESGMPKERFSAEFPKEGPSILRIQQVVRGDSAAYFCASSPGQGPYEQYFGPGTRLTVT.